The 25 T cell receptor beta chains in this list originate from one sample, sequenced in a study of OX40 agonist ivuxolimab in advanced cancers. The data were produced by immunoSEQ multiplex PCR, yet TCRdb's version contains in-frame clones alone and is incomplete. The sample holds some 81,000 clones, 65% to 85% seen once. Sequencing was performed on CD4+ or CD8+ T cells sorted from blood, taken in a trial of the OX40 agonist ivuxolimab. These receptors were obtained from an adult with an advanced solid tumor such as melanoma, head and neck, liver or kidney cancer.

V and J are TRBV5-1 and TRBJ2-5, with TRBD1 identical over 11 bases. V shed 4 bases, J shed 0 bases, and the junction held 5 bases outside the gene matches. The length of the CDR3 is 16 residues. CDR1 and CDR2 (germline): SGHRS, YFSETQ. For the CDR3, the DNA is TGCGCCAGCAGCGGAGGGACAGGGGGGTACCAAGAGACCCAGTACTTC. This sequence encodes CASSGGTGGYQETQYF.

The chain couples TRBV11-3 to TRBJ2-5, with TRBD2 identical over 11 bases. The CDR3 sequence is 16 residues long. Germline values: CDR1 SGHNT, CDR2 YENEEA. V was pared by 4 bases and J by 5 bases, with 9 bases of the junction left unmatched. This CDR3 reads CASSSLLSGREETQYF. CDR3 bases: TGTGCCAGCAGCTCCCTCCTTAGCGGGAGGGAGGAGACCCAGTACTTC.

V is TRBV7-2 and J is TRBJ1-1; tentatively, D is TRBD1 (5 bases). The ends were cut back, 1 base at V and 5 bases at J, with 11 bases in the middle. Germline V CDR1 and CDR2: SGHTA, FQGNSA. The CDR3 is 14 amino acids. The CDR3: CASSLGGRGTEAFF. The CDR3 nucleotides are TGTGCCAGCAGCTTAGGGGGGAGGGGAACTGAAGCTTTCTTT.

This rearrangement joins TRBV7-9 to TRBJ2-2; TRBD1 matches at 7 bases. V gave up 5 bases and J gave up 4 bases; unmatched junction bases: 10. CDR3 length: 16 residues. Germline loops: CDR1 SEHNR, CDR2 FQNEAQ (reference sequence). In DNA, the CDR3 is TGTGCCAGCAGCCTAGGAGAGGGGGCTGGCACCGGGGAGCTGTTTTTT. Encoded protein: CASSLGEGAGTGELFF.

This clone was recorded once. The V gene is TRBV30, the J gene TRBJ1-4; TRBD1 matches at 9 bases. Germline V gene lookup returns CDR1 GTSNPN and CDR2 SVGIG (reference sequence). There are 14 residues in the CDR3. V was pared by 2 bases and J by 5 bases, with 3 bases of the junction left unmatched. CDR3 residues: CAWSQGTGNEKLFF. DNA of the CDR3: TGTGCCTGGAGTCAGGGGACAGGGAATGAAAAACTGTTTTTT.

The genes are TRBV10-3 and TRBJ2-2; D may be TRBD1 (6 bases). Deletions cut 4 bases from V and 2 bases from J, with 14 bases between. From germline, CDR1 is ENHRY and CDR2 SYGVKD. This CDR3 is 16 amino acids long. In DNA, the CDR3 is TGTGCCATCAGTGGCAGAACAGGGCTTAACACCGGGGAGCTGTTTTTT. Protein sequence: CAISGRTGLNTGELFF.

CDR3 in amino acids: CASRPGTVGEQYF. The CDR3 DNA follows: TGTGCCAGCAGACCTGGGACAGTCGGCGAGCAGTACTTC. This sequence joins TRBV2 and TRBJ2-5, with TRBD1 matching over 7 bases. The J call may be wrong; the DNA end is better matched by TRBJ2-7. Germline CDR1 is SNHLY and CDR2 is FYNNEI. The CDR3 has 13 residues.

CDR3: CASSLRADRGEQYF. CDR3 sequence (DNA): TGCGCCAGCAGCTTGAGGGCAGATCGAGGGGAGCAGTACTTC. V usage is TRBV5-1 and J usage is TRBJ2-5; D may be TRBD1 or TRBD2 (5 bases each). This CDR3 is built from 14 residues. Germline-derived CDR1 and CDR2 are SGHRS and YFSETQ. Trimming stripped 1 base from V and 11 bases from J, with 18 bases between.

This clone is a singleton in its sample. This chain joins TRBV29-1 and TRBJ1-2; 11 nucleotides match TRBD1. This CDR3 spans 13 amino acids. Germline V gene data show CDR1 as SQVTM and CDR2 as ANQGSEA. With V trimmed by 7 bases and J by 4 bases, 5 bases remained unmatched. CDR3 sequence reads: CSAGQGARYGYTF. DNA of the CDR3: TGCAGCGCCGGACAGGGGGCGCGCTATGGCTACACCTTC.

The gene calls are TRBV5-1 and TRBJ2-1; 9 nucleotides agree with TRBD2. The CDR3 has 15 residues. From germline, CDR1 is SGHRS and CDR2 YFSETQ. The V gene end was trimmed by 2 bases and the J gene end by 3 bases; junction bases not matched to a gene: 3. DNA for the CDR3: TGCGCCAGCAGCTTAGAAGCGGGGGGCTACAATGAGCAGTTCTTC. Translated, it gives CASSLEAGGYNEQFF.

This chain uses TRBV6-6 with TRBJ2-2, with 10 bases lining up with TRBD1. Germline CDR1 and CDR2: MNHNY and SVGAGI (reference sequence). The V gene end was trimmed by 7 bases and the J gene end by 7 bases; junction bases not matched to a gene: 9. CDR3 length equals 15 residues. The CDR3 reads CASTLRQGAGGELFF. The CDR3 coding sequence is TGTGCCAGCACCCTTCGACAGGGGGCGGGCGGGGAGCTGTTTTTT.

The rearrangement uses TRBV25-1 and TRBJ2-5; a weak D match, TRBD1 (5 bases). Germline assignment: CDR1 MGHDK and CDR2 SYGVNS. The CDR3 loop spans 15 amino acids. The V end was cut by 4 bases, the J end by 4 bases, with 16 bases between. The CDR3 spells CASSARRATGETQYF. The CDR3 DNA is TGTGCCAGCAGTGCCCGCAGGGCCACCGGAGAGACCCAGTACTTC.

V and J are TRBV28 and TRBJ1-2, with a possible D match to TRBD1 (5 bases). The CDR3 loop spans 16 amino acids. The germline CDR1 and CDR2 sequences are MDHEN and SYDVKM. V was pared by 6 bases and J by 4 bases, with 21 bases between. For the CDR3, the DNA is TGTGCCAGCAGGGACTCGGGGCTCCCCCATGGCTATGGCTACACCTTC. As protein: CASRDSGLPHGYGYTF.

CDR3 coding DNA: TGTGCCAGCAGCGCGTTAACGGGTAATTCACCCCTCCACTTT. This gives the protein CASSALTGNSPLHF. V usage is TRBV5-5 and J usage is TRBJ1-6; unclear D gene. V was cut by 4 bases and J by 6 bases, with 11 bases left in between. In germline, CDR1 is SGHKS, CDR2 YYEKEE (reference sequence). The CDR3 length is 14 residues.

The chain has TRBV18 and TRBJ2-3, with D perhaps matching TRBD1 (6 bases). Germline lookup yields CDR1 KGHSH and CDR2 LQKENI. CDR3 length: 19 amino acids. Trimming took 0 bases from V and 1 from J, leaving 20 bases between them. DNA for the CDR3: TGTGCCAGCTCACCACCAGAAGGGGGACGGGGCCCCCGCACAGATACGCAGTATTTT. Translation: CASSPPEGGRGPRTDTQYF.

About this clone: This specimen includes other DNA sequences encoding the same CDR3. The chain links TRBV27 to TRBJ2-7; 8 bases map to TRBD2. The length of the CDR3 is 14 residues. Germline V gene lookup returns CDR1 MNHEY and CDR2 SMNVEV (reference sequence). The V gene end was trimmed by 5 bases and the J gene end by 1 base; junction bases not matched to a gene: 4. CDR3 loop: CASSRGGRSYEQYF. The CDR3 region has the DNA TGTGCCAGCAGTCGAGGCGGGAGGTCCTACGAGCAGTACTTC.

The V call is TRBV7-9, the J call TRBJ1-1; no firm D call. This CDR3 is 13 amino acids long. Germline V gene data show CDR1 as SEHNR and CDR2 as FQNEAQ (reference sequence). Trimming shortened V by 1 base and J by 1 base, and 4 bases separated the two germline ends. CDR3 nucleotide sequence: TGTGCCAGCAGCTTAGAGGCGAACACTGAAGCTTTCTTT. Amino acids: CASSLEANTEAFF.

The CDR3, as DNA: TGTGCCAGCAGTGAGGTAGCGAGAAACATTCAGTACTTC. Its protein product is CASSEVARNIQYF. V usage is TRBV2 and J usage is TRBJ2-4, with D maybe TRBD2 (5 bases). CDR1 is SNHLY and CDR2 is FYNNEI in the germline V gene. With 3 bases removed from V and 6 bases from J, the gap between germline ends came to 9 bases. The CDR3 loop spans 13 amino acids.

The chain is built from TRBV5-4 and TRBJ2-5; TRBD1 or TRBD2 may be the D gene (5 bases each). There are 12 residues in the CDR3. Trimming removed 4 bases at V and 5 bases at J, with 9 bases between. Germline CDR1 and CDR2: SGHNT and YYREEE (reference sequence). The CDR3 DNA reads TGTGCCAGCAGCCCCGGGACGGAGACCCAGTACTTC. It translates to CASSPGTETQYF.

The chain is built from TRBV4-1 and TRBJ2-3; D perhaps matches TRBD1 (5 bases). Germline values: CDR1 MGHRA, CDR2 YSYEKL. With 4 bases removed from V and 1 base from J, the gap between germline ends came to 12 bases. This CDR3 region has 15 residues. The DNA for the CDR3 is TGCGCCAGCAGCCCCCAGGGCTCGGGCACAGATACGCAGTATTTT. Translation gives CASSPQGSGTDTQYF.

This clone was detected only once. The genes are TRBV2 and TRBJ2-7; D is ambiguous. V was shortened by 6 bases and J by 9 bases, with 12 bases between the two germline ends. The CDR3 runs 11 residues. Germline-derived CDR1 and CDR2 are SNHLY and FYNNEI. The CDR3 DNA is TGTGCCAGCAGCCCGGCAGACCGGCAGTACTTC. It encodes CASSPADRQYF.

V and J are TRBV23-1 and TRBJ1-6; D unresolved. TRBV23-1 is annotated as an ORF whose role is uncertain. V lost 2 bases, J lost 6 bases, and 11 bases lay in between. This CDR3 has 15 amino acids. CDR3 DNA: TGCGCCAGCAGTCAAAGAGGGTCTGCTAATTCACCCCTCCACTTT. Translation: CASSQRGSANSPLHF.

This chain uses TRBV27 with TRBJ1-5; no firm D call. Trimming shortened V by 1 base and J by 0 bases, and 4 bases separated the two germline ends. Per germline, CDR1 MNHEY and CDR2 SMNVEV (reference sequence). The CDR3 runs to 14 residues. CDR3 residues: CASSLWGSNQPQHF. DNA for the CDR3: TGTGCCAGCAGTTTATGGGGTAGCAATCAGCCCCAGCATTTT.

The chain carries TRBV2 and TRBJ2-1; 11 nucleotides align to TRBD2. With V trimmed by 4 bases and J by 0 bases, 8 bases remained unmatched. The CDR3 loop spans 18 amino acids. CDR1 and CDR2 (germline): SNHLY, FYNNEI. The CDR3 here is CASSGPTSGKSSYNEQFF. The CDR3 nucleotides read TGTGCCAGCAGTGGCCCGACTAGCGGGAAATCCTCCTACAATGAGCAGTTCTTC.

This rearrangement joins TRBV18 to TRBJ2-3; 7 bases map to TRBD2. CDR3 length equals 17 residues. With 3 bases clipped from V and 5 bases from J, the junction kept 14 bases outside the gene matches. Germline V gene data show CDR1 as KGHSH and CDR2 as LQKENI. The CDR3 DNA is TGTGCCAGCTCACCCGCCCTTAGGCGGGAGACGGGAGATACGCAGTATTTT. Amino acids: CASSPALRRETGDTQYF.